The 5 T cell receptor beta chains reported below all come from one sample, sequenced in a study of blood T cell repertoires in COVID-19. TCRdb keeps only in-frame clones here, not all; method: immunoSEQ multiplex PCR. Of about 210,000 clones listed, around 86% are singletons. Sequenced input: peripheral blood. These receptor sequences come from a man in his sixties with acute or convalescent COVID-19.

This clone was detected once. J is TRBJ1-2 and V is TRBV5-1, with D possibly being TRBD1 (5 bases). The CDR3 extends over 14 amino acids. The V end was cut by 5 bases, the J end by 0 bases, with 11 bases between. In germline, CDR1 is SGHRS, CDR2 YFSETQ. The CDR3: CASSPIQANYGYTF. In DNA form, the CDR3 reads TGCGCCAGCAGTCCTATACAGGCTAACTATGGCTACACCTTC.

The CDR3 DNA reads TGTGCCAGCACCGTAGAAGGGGGAAGACTGTTTTTT. Its protein is CASTVEGGRLFF. The rearrangement joins TRBV21-1 to TRBJ1-4; TRBD1 is the table's D call, not checked against the DNA. TRBV21-1 is termed a pseudogene. The length of the CDR3 is 12 residues.

The V and J genes are TRBV7-9 and TRBJ2-7; possibly TRBD2 for D (6 bases). CDR1 and CDR2 from the germline V gene are SEHNR and FQNEAQ (reference sequence). V was shortened by 5 bases and J by 7 bases, with 9 bases between the two germline ends. The CDR3 is 11 amino acids. As DNA, the CDR3 is TGTGCCAGCAGCAGAGGGAGGGAGCAGTACTTC. Its translation is CASSRGREQYF.

The chain couples TRBV7-3 to TRBJ1-6; 8 positions match TRBD1. Looked up from germline, CDR1 is SGHTA and CDR2 is FQGTGA. The CDR3 extends over 13 amino acids. Trimming at V came to 5 bases and at J to 10 bases, leaving 4 bases not matched to a gene. The CDR3 is CASSMDRDSPLHF. The CDR3 region has the DNA TGTGCCAGCAGCATGGACAGGGACTCACCCCTCCACTTT.

The chain joins TRBV5-1 to TRBJ2-7, with D possibly TRBD1 on 5 matching bases. Trimming removed 3 bases at V and 3 bases at J, with 13 bases between. Germline loops: CDR1 SGHRS, CDR2 YFSETQ. The CDR3 covers 14 residues. CDR3 region: CASSYETGYYEQYF. The CDR3 coding sequence is TGCGCCAGCAGCTATGAAACAGGTTACTACGAGCAGTACTTC.